Below, 16 T cell receptor beta chains from the same sample are listed, as sequenced in a study of blood T cell repertoires in COVID-19. Libraries were prepared by immunoSEQ multiplex PCR; TCRdb keeps only in-frame clonotypes and omits some of them. The sample carries under 150,000 clones, 88% recorded once. Sequencing was carried out using peripheral blood. The source is a human donor in a cohort sampled during active COVID-19.

This chain links TRBV12-3 or TRBV12-4 with TRBJ1-6; D perhaps matches TRBD1 (5 bases). V dropped 1 base and J dropped 14 bases, with 9 bases sitting between them. The CDR3 is made up of 12 amino acids. Here the CDR3 reads CASSLGRAALHF. The CDR3 DNA reads TGTGCCAGCAGTTTAGGCAGGGCGGCCCTCCACTTT.

This rearrangement joins TRBV18 to TRBJ1-1; 12 bases align to TRBD1. After removal of 0 bases from V and 5 bases from J, the junction contained 4 bases not matched to a gene. The germline CDR1 and CDR2 sequences are KGHSH and LQKENI. The CDR3 has 16 amino acids. CDR3 loop: CASSPPGQGAGTEAFF. DNA of the CDR3: TGTGCCAGCTCACCACCGGGACAGGGGGCAGGAACTGAAGCTTTCTTT.

This clone was detected only once. The rearrangement links TRBV18 to TRBJ2-7; TRBD1 aligns across 12 bases. The germline CDR1 and CDR2 sequences are KGHSH and LQKENI. J lost 6 bases, V lost 3 bases, and 3 bases had no gene match. There are 14 residues in the CDR3. Here the CDR3 DNA reads TGTGCCAGCTCACCGGGACAGGGGGCCCTCGAGCAGTACTTC. Translating it yields CASSPGQGALEQYF.

Details on this clone: The same CDR3 can be traced to other DNA sequences in this sample. The genes are TRBV7-2 and TRBJ1-6; 7 bases are shared with TRBD1. The V gene's germline CDR1 is SGHTA and CDR2 FQGNSA. Unmatched junction bases numbered 10, after V lost 4 bases and J lost 4 bases. The CDR3 runs 17 residues. Here the CDR3 DNA reads TGTGCCAGCAGCTCATGGAGGGCAGGGGGTTATAATTCACCCCTCCACTTT. It translates to CASSSWRAGGYNSPLHF.

DNA of the CDR3: TGTGCCAGCAGTGAAGCCCGACAGGCCTATGGCTACACCTTC. The encoded protein is CASSEARQAYGYTF. The rearrangement uses TRBV6-1 and TRBJ1-2; the D gene is possibly TRBD1 (6 bases). Deletions cut 0 bases from V and 4 bases from J, with 9 bases between. CDR3 size: 14 residues. CDR1 and CDR2 (germline): MNHNS, SASEGT.

The DNA of the CDR3 is TGTGCTAGTGGTTGGACAGGCCAGAACACTGAAGCTTTCTTT. Its protein product is CASGWTGQNTEAFF. The chain uses TRBV12-5 and TRBJ1-1, with 7 positions matching TRBD1. CDR3 length: 14 residues. Per the germline V gene, CDR1 is LGHNT and CDR2 is FRNRAP. After removal of 4 bases from V and 1 base from J, the junction contained 3 bases not matched to a gene.

On this clone: One junction end disagrees with the germline gene, perhaps due to a read error. CDR3 loop: CANSMAGGNTEAFF. The CDR3 bases are TGTGCCAATAGTATGGCAGGGGGGAACACTGAAGCTTTCTTT. The V and J genes are TRBV19 and TRBJ1-1; 7 nucleotides agree with TRBD1. CDR1 is LNHDA and CDR2 is SQIVND in the germline V gene (reference sequence). This CDR3 is built from 14 residues.

This sequence joins TRBV6-6 and TRBJ2-7, with a possible D match to TRBD2 (5 bases). With 7 bases removed from V and 2 bases from J, the gap between germline ends came to 18 bases. Germline CDR1 is MNHNY and CDR2 is SVGAGI (reference sequence). The CDR3 covers 15 residues. DNA for the CDR3: TGTGCCAGCATCTACGCGAAGTCCGGGGCCTACGAGCAGTACTTC. It translates to CASIYAKSGAYEQYF.

CDR3 bases: TGCGCCAGCAGCGGCGGACATAGTGAAAAACTGTTTTTT. Its protein is CASSGGHSEKLFF. This rearrangement joins TRBV5-1 to TRBJ1-4, with a tentative D call TRBD1 (5 bases). Between the trimmed V and J ends, which lost 4 bases and 7 bases, there was a span of 11 bases. CDR1 is SGHRS, CDR2 YFSETQ, per germline. The CDR3 covers 13 residues.

The DNA for the CDR3 is TGCGCCAGCAGCCAAGAAATCGAGGGGGCGGTCGAGCAGTACTTC. It yields the protein CASSQEIEGAVEQYF. The J gene is TRBJ2-7, the V gene TRBV4-3, with 7 bases identical to TRBD1. Germline V gene lookup returns CDR1 LGHNA and CDR2 YSLEER. CDR3 size: 15 residues. The V gene end was trimmed by 0 bases and the J gene end by 6 bases; junction bases not matched to a gene: 8.

This chain joins TRBV4-1 and TRBJ2-1; 9 bases agree with TRBD2. V lost 0 bases and J lost 2; bases outside the gene matches: 5. In germline, CDR1 is MGHRA, CDR2 YSYEKL. This CDR3 comprises 17 residues. CDR3 sequence (DNA): TGCGCCAGCAGCCAAGATCCGGCGGGGGGGCCCTACAATGAGCAGTTCTTC. The encoded protein is CASSQDPAGGPYNEQFF.

The chain joins TRBV19 to TRBJ2-5, with no clear D. This CDR3 has 14 residues. V lost 4 bases and J 0 bases, leaving 9 bases between the germline ends. Germline CDR1 and CDR2: LNHDA and SQIVND (reference sequence). The CDR3 is CASSRPGNQETQYF. The CDR3 region has the DNA TGTGCCAGTAGTAGACCAGGAAACCAAGAGACCCAGTACTTC.

The CDR3 bases are TGTGCCAGCAGCTTTAGCGGGGGAAGCACAGATACGCAGTATTTT. It specifies CASSFSGGSTDTQYF. This sequence joins TRBV5-4 and TRBJ2-3; the match to TRBD2 covers 9 bases. V was pared by 2 bases and J by 0 bases, with 1 base of the junction left unmatched. Germline V lookup: CDR1 SGHNT, CDR2 YYREEE (reference sequence). This CDR3 has 15 residues.

The chain joins TRBV5-6 to TRBJ2-7; D is unresolved. CDR1 is SGHDT and CDR2 is YYEEEE in the germline V gene. The V end lost 0 bases, the J end lost 3 bases, and 4 bases lay between the germline ends. The CDR3 is 12 residues long. The CDR3 bases are TGTGCCAGCAGCTTGGGTCGCTACGAGCAGTACTTC. This codes for CASSLGRYEQYF.

This clone was seen a single time. The rearrangement joins TRBV5-4 to TRBJ1-2, with D possibly TRBD1 on 6 matching bases. V was trimmed by 0 bases and J by 8 bases, leaving 8 bases between them. Germline V gene lookup returns CDR1 SGHNT and CDR2 YYREEE (reference sequence). The CDR3 consists of 12 residues. The CDR3 nucleotides read TGTGCCAGCAGCTTGGCCAGGGGCGGCTACACCTTC. It encodes CASSLARGGYTF.

V and J are TRBV5-1 and TRBJ2-6; possibly TRBD1 for D (6 bases). The CDR3 runs to 17 residues. Germline V CDR1 and CDR2: SGHRS, YFSETQ. Trimming removed 4 bases at V and 2 bases at J, with 16 bases between. DNA for the CDR3: TGCGCCAGCAGCCTTGGACAGCCAGGAGCTGGGGCCAACGTCCTGACTTTC. Protein: CASSLGQPGAGANVLTF.